These 2 T cell receptor beta chains share one sample of origin, sequenced in a study of CD8+ T cells in alopecia areata. Treatment noted: oral pan-JAK inhibitor, 5-10 mg twice daily. After isolation, RNA underwent reverse transcription to generate cDNA as the sequencing template. Assay used: immunoSEQ multiplex PCR; TCRdb lists only in-frame clones, some missing. The table shows fewer than 250,000 clones, with more than 30% occurring only once. The sequences come from CD4+ T cells sorted from blood, collected around week 31, from a patient treated with tofacitinib. All receptors come from a human donor with alopecia areata.

There are a few counts of this clone. The CDR3 bases are TGTGCCAGTAGTTTAGGGTCACGGAATCAGCCCCAGCATTTT. This codes for CASSLGSRNQPQHF. The chain has TRBV19 and TRBJ1-5; no definite D call. The CDR3 covers 14 residues. The V gene lost 5 bases and the J gene lost 4 bases, with 12 bases spanning the gap. Germline values: CDR1 LNHDA, CDR2 SQIVND (reference sequence).

In DNA form, the CDR3 reads TGTGCCAGCAGTTCCGGGACGGTTTATGGCTACACCTTC. It specifies CASSSGTVYGYTF. J is TRBJ1-2 and V is TRBV6-1; D possibly corresponds to TRBD1 (5 bases). Per the germline V gene, CDR1 is MNHNS and CDR2 is SASEGT. The CDR3 sequence is 13 residues long. V lost 5 bases, J lost 5 bases, and 12 bases lay in between.